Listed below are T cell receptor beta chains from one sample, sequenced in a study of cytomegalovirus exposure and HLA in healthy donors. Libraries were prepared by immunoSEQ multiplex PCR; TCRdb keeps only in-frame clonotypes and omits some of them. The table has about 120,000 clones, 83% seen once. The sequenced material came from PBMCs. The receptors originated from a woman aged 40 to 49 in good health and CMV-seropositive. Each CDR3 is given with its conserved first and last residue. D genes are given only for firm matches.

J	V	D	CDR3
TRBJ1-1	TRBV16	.	CASSPRGARTEAFF
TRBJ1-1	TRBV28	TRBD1	CASSLGWGQGSTEAFF
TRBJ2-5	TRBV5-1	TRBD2	CASSFISGRVRETQYF
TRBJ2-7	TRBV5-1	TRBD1	CASSGDRGGAYEQYF
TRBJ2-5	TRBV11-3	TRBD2	CASSLAFGLAGGETQYF
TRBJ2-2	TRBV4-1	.	CASLGQSSGELFF
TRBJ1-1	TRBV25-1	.	CASSDGRLNTEAFF
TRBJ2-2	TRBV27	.	CASSSPGQDGELFF
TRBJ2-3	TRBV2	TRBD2	CASSYDHPGLAGKPSTDTQYF
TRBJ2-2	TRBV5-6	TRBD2	CASSLSSGTYLNTGELFF
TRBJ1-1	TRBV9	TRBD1	CASSPRDRRVTEAFF
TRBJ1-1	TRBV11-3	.	CASSLMPGGLNTEAFF
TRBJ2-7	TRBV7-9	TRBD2	CASSPPGSGSLYEQYF
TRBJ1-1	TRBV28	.	CASSLLEMNTEAFF
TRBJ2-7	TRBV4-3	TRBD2	CASSQGSGGPHEQYF
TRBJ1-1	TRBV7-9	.	CASSSQQGTEAFF
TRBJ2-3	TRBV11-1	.	CASSPVGAGADTQYF
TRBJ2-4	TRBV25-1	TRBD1	CASSDDRGPVNIQYF
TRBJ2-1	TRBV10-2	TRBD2	CASTSKVAGEGEQFF
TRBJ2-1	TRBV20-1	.	CSGLANEQFF
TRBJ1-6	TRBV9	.	CASSEQASSYNSPLHF
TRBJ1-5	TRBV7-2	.	CASSLGGEVQPQHF
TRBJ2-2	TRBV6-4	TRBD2	CASSDKRASGTEGTGELFF
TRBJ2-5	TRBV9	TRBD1	CASSAGQTVGTQYF
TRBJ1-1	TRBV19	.	CASTRWEGTEAFF
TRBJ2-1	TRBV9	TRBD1	CASSVGTGPYNEQFF
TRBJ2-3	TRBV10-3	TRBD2	CAPRGGGTIEPSTDTQYF
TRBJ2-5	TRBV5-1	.	CASSLAQLGETQYF
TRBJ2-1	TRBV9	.	CASSPPTAGGNEQFF
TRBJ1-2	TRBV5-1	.	CASSPSSGGYGYTF
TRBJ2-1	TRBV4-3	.	CASSHDPVEGRYNEQFF
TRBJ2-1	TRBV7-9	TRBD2	CASSLVTGGREQFF
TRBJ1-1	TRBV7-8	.	CASSFRGEAFF
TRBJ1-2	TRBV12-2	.	CASRPRTGDYYGYTF
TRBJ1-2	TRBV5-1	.	CASSLDRVGGYTF
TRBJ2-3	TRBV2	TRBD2	CASSDLAGDTQYF
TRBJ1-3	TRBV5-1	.	CACSFNRDVSGNTIYF
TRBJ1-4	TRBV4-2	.	CASSQDSIANEDEKLFF
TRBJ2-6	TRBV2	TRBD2	CASSEGGGVNVLTF
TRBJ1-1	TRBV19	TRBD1	CASSILVGTGGETEAFF
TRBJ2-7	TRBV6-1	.	CASSETYRSYEQYF
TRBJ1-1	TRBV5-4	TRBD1	CASSSKGRGLNTEAFF
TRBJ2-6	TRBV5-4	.	CASSLLGLSGANVLTF
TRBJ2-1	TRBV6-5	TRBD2	CASSYGRECEQFF
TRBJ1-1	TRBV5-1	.	CASSLSAGLNTEAFF
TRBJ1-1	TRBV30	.	CAWSVGGAGNTEAFF
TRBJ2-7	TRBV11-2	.	CASSSSGGLYEQYF
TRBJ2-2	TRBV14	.	CASSQEGDSPANTGELFF
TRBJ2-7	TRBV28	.	CASSPVGAKYYEQYF
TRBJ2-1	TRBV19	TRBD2	CASSNRGGQFF
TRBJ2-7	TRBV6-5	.	CASSFTAGAYEQYF
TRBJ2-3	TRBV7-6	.	CASSLGRGQADTQYF
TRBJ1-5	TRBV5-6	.	CASSLGGKNPPQHF
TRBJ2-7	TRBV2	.	CASSDNSRAYEQYF
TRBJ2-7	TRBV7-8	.	CASSLESEILATYEQYF